Following are 27 T cell receptor beta chains from one sample sequenced in a study of radiation and T cells in renal cell carcinoma. TCRdb's table, derived via immunoSEQ multiplex PCR, lists solely in-frame clones and lacks some. Of about 150,000 clones listed, around 89% were seen once; the top ten hold 4.1%. The time point here: baseline pretreatment blood. The treatment denotes: 15 Gy SBRT to primary tumor, nephrectomy 4 weeks later. The material sequenced was blood, taken from a patient whose treatment included radiotherapy and nephrectomy. All receptors come from a woman between 70 and 85 years old with renal cell carcinoma.

The chain has TRBV5-4 and TRBJ1-1, with TRBD1 as a possible D gene (6 bases). CDR3 length: 13 residues. Germline lookup yields CDR1 SGHNT and CDR2 YYREEE (reference sequence). Deletions cut 5 bases from V and 4 bases from J, with 12 bases between. The CDR3 nucleotides read TGTGCCAGCAGACTAACAGGGAGCACTGAAGCTTTCTTT. This codes for CASRLTGSTEAFF.

The V and J genes are TRBV9 and TRBJ2-3; the D is unclear. The CDR3 is 14 amino acids. With 1 base removed from V and 5 bases from J, the gap between germline ends came to 11 bases. CDR1 SGDLS and CDR2 YYNGEE come from the germline V gene. CDR3 region: CASSVTPGGDTQYF. The CDR3 coding sequence is TGTGCCAGCAGCGTAACTCCGGGCGGAGATACGCAGTATTTT.

This rearrangement joins TRBV15 to TRBJ2-1; 11 bases are shared with TRBD1. Per germline, CDR1 LNHNV and CDR2 YYDKDF (reference sequence). This CDR3 spans 14 amino acids. V lost 6 bases and J lost 9; bases outside the gene matches: 7. The CDR3 spells CATRSRTGGFEQFF. CDR3 in DNA: TGTGCCACCAGATCAAGGACAGGGGGCTTTGAGCAGTTCTTC.

This sequence joins TRBV9 and TRBJ2-7, with D possibly being TRBD2 (7 bases). The CDR3 loop spans 16 amino acids. V shed 4 bases and J shed 0 bases, with 17 bases lying between them. CDR1 and CDR2 from the germline V gene are SGDLS and YYNGEE. CDR3 sequence reads: CASSPPLGGPSYEQYF. The CDR3 DNA follows: TGTGCCAGCAGCCCCCCGTTGGGGGGGCCCTCCTACGAGCAGTACTTC.

J is TRBJ1-2 and V is TRBV5-1; possibly TRBD1 for D (5 bases). Germline loops: CDR1 SGHRS, CDR2 YFSETQ. CDR3 length: 14 amino acids. The ends were cut back, 2 bases at V and 4 bases at J, with 12 bases in the middle. The CDR3 DNA reads TGCGCCAGCAGCTTTTCGAGACAGACCTATGGCTACACCTTC. This encodes CASSFSRQTYGYTF. The full variable domain, with the rest looked up from reference TRBV5-1 and TRBJ1-2, is KAGVTQTPRYLIKTRGQQVTLSCSPISGHRSVSWYQQTPGQGLQFLFEYFSETQRNKGNFPGRFSGRQFSNSRSEMNVSTLELGDSALYLCASSFSRQTYGYTFGSGTRLTVV.

The chain uses TRBV2 and TRBJ2-5; TRBD2 matches at 15 bases. The CDR3 loop spans 16 amino acids. Trimming removed 6 bases from V and 5 bases from J; junction bases left unmatched: 7. Germline values: CDR1 SNHLY, CDR2 FYNNEI. CDR3 loop: CASRTRTSGGVETQYF. CDR3 coding DNA: TGTGCCAGCAGAACAAGGACTAGCGGGGGGGTGGAGACCCAGTACTTC.

This clone was counted a few times. This CDR3 is also generated by other DNA sequences in the sample. The chain employs TRBV19 and TRBJ1-1; no clear D. Germline-derived CDR1 and CDR2 are LNHDA and SQIVND (reference sequence). V shed 3 bases and J shed 1 base, with 6 bases lying between them. This CDR3 has 13 amino acids. The CDR3 sequence: CASSIYGNTEAFF. The CDR3 DNA reads TGTGCCAGTAGTATTTACGGGAACACTGAAGCTTTCTTT.

The gene calls are TRBV28 and TRBJ2-4; no firm D call. There are 16 residues in the CDR3. CDR1 is MDHEN and CDR2 is SYDVKM in the germline V gene. V lost 2 bases, J lost 0 bases, and 11 bases lay in between. Here the CDR3 reads CASSLRPALAKNIQYF. The CDR3 bases are TGTGCCAGCAGTTTAAGGCCGGCCCTAGCCAAAAACATTCAGTACTTC.

The chain uses TRBV4-2 and TRBJ2-7; the match to TRBD1 covers 10 bases. The CDR3 spans 16 residues. Germline V gene sequence: CDR1 LGHNA, CDR2 YNFKEQ. J was trimmed by 5 bases and V by 2 bases; bases with no gene match: 9. The CDR3: CASSQSGTGDVDEQYF. As DNA, the CDR3 is TGTGCCAGCAGCCAATCCGGGACAGGGGATGTGGACGAGCAGTACTTC.

This chain connects TRBV4-1 to TRBJ2-3; possible D gene TRBD2, 5 bases. CDR1 MGHRA and CDR2 YSYEKL come from the germline V gene. This CDR3 is built from 17 residues. Between the trimmed V and J ends, which lost 0 bases and 4 bases, there was a span of 17 bases. CDR3: CASSQDSASRASDTQYF. CDR3 DNA: TGCGCCAGCAGCCAAGACTCGGCCTCGAGGGCCTCAGATACGCAGTATTTT.

The rearrangement uses TRBV4-1 and TRBJ2-2; the D call may be TRBD1 or TRBD2 (6 bases each). V dropped 0 bases and J dropped 6 bases, with 14 bases sitting between them. The germline CDR1 and CDR2 sequences are MGHRA and YSYEKL. CDR3 size: 16 residues. The CDR3 nucleotides read TGCGCCAGCAGCCAAGAGGGCAGGGGAGGAGCCGGGGAGCTGTTTTTT. Its translation: CASSQEGRGGAGELFF.

The chain joins TRBV4-3 to TRBJ1-2; D call uncertain. Germline CDR1 LGHNA, CDR2 YSLEER. V lost 1 base and J lost 2, with 11 bases in between. This CDR3 is built from 15 residues. The CDR3 protein is CASSQVFLGNYGYTF. CDR3 nucleotide sequence: TGCGCCAGCAGCCAAGTTTTTCTGGGAAACTATGGCTACACCTTC.

Details on this clone: One end of the junction fails to match germline, which may point to a read error. V is TRBV7-7 and J is TRBJ2-5; 13 bases agree with TRBD2. Germline V gene sequence: CDR1 SSHAT, CDR2 FNYEAQ (reference sequence). The CDR3 extends over 15 amino acids. The CDR3 nucleotides read TGTGCTAGCAGCTCGGGACTAGCGGGGACAGAGACCCAGTACTTC. This encodes CASSSGLAGTETQYF.

This chain links TRBV30 with TRBJ1-2; maybe TRBD1 (6 bases). This CDR3 has 11 amino acids. Germline CDR1 is GTSNPN and CDR2 is SVGIG (reference sequence). The V end was cut by 6 bases, the J end by 6 bases, with 11 bases between. CDR3 sequence reads: CACGGGHGYTF. The CDR3 coding sequence is TGTGCCTGTGGAGGGGGGCATGGCTACACCTTC.

The rearrangement joins TRBV5-1 to TRBJ1-2; weak D call: TRBD1 (5 bases). The CDR3 is 13 amino acids. CDR1 is SGHRS and CDR2 is YFSETQ in the germline V gene. V dropped 4 bases and J dropped 5 bases, with 12 bases sitting between them. CDR3 DNA sequence: TGCGCCAGCAGCACGGGACCCACGTATGGCTACACCTTC. It translates to CASSTGPTYGYTF.

This chain joins TRBV30 and TRBJ2-1; D gene unclear. V lost 3 bases to trimming and J lost 4 bases, with 13 bases between them. This CDR3 region has 14 residues. Germline V CDR1 and CDR2: GTSNPN, SVGIG (reference sequence). CDR3 in DNA: TGTGCCTGGAGCGCGGCGGCGACTTACAATGAGCAGTTCTTC. It translates to CAWSAAATYNEQFF.

This clone is a singleton in its sample. V and J are TRBV4-3 and TRBJ1-6; no clear D. Germline CDR1 and CDR2: LGHNA and YSLEER. The CDR3 is 15 amino acids. Trimming cost V 0 bases and J 8 bases, with 11 bases left between them. The CDR3 spells CASSQEGGSDSPLHF. The CDR3 DNA follows: TGCGCCAGCAGCCAAGAGGGAGGCTCCGATTCACCCCTCCACTTT.

V is TRBV2 and J is TRBJ1-1; D is ambiguous. This CDR3 has 12 residues. With 6 bases removed from V and 7 bases from J, the gap between germline ends came to 12 bases. The germline V gene has CDR1 SNHLY and CDR2 FYNNEI. CDR3 coding DNA: TGTGCCAGCAGGCGGACGGACCTTGAAGCTTTCTTT. Residues: CASRRTDLEAFF.

This chain uses TRBV29-1 with TRBJ2-7; D ambiguous. There are 13 residues in the CDR3. CDR1 is SQVTM and CDR2 is ANQGSEA in the germline V gene. V was pared by 4 bases and J by 3 bases, with 13 bases between. Here the CDR3 DNA reads TGCAGCGTTGGGGTAGGAGTGAGCTACGAGCAGTACTTC. It is translated as CSVGVGVSYEQYF.

J is TRBJ2-7 and V is TRBV10-3, with a weak D call TRBD1 (5 bases). The length of the CDR3 is 13 residues. Germline loops: CDR1 ENHRY, CDR2 SYGVKD. Trimming pared 4 bases from V and 2 bases from J, leaving 9 bases between. CDR3 nucleotides: TGTGCCATCAGTGGCCAGGGCGCCTACGAGCAGTACTTC. It translates to CAISGQGAYEQYF.

In its sample, this clone was seen once. CDR3 nucleotide sequence: TGTGCCAGCAGCACGATAGCGGGGCAAGAGACCCAGTACTTC. As protein: CASSTIAGQETQYF. The gene calls are TRBV5-4 and TRBJ2-5; 8 nucleotides agree with TRBD2. Germline trimming cut 4 bases from V and 2 bases from J; bases unmatched to any gene: 4. This CDR3 is 14 amino acids long. CDR1 and CDR2 from the germline V gene are SGHNT and YYREEE (reference sequence).

The V gene is TRBV14, the J gene TRBJ2-1, with TRBD2 matching 12 bases. This CDR3 spans 15 amino acids. Germline loops: CDR1 SGHDN, CDR2 FVKESK. V lost 2 bases to trimming and J lost 4 bases; unmatched junction nucleotides: 0. The CDR3 bases are TGTGCCAGCAGCCAACTAGCGGGGGGGTACAATGAGCAGTTCTTC. This sequence encodes CASSQLAGGYNEQFF.

The chain employs TRBV4-1 and TRBJ1-5, with 10 bases matching TRBD1. Germline trimming cut 3 bases from V and 3 bases from J; bases unmatched to any gene: 20. Germline loops: CDR1 MGHRA, CDR2 YSYEKL. The CDR3 covers 21 residues. CDR3 in DNA: TGCGCCAGCAGCCAGATTTTGTCCGGGACAGGGGTCGCGGGTAACAATCAGCCCCAGCATTTT. This encodes CASSQILSGTGVAGNNQPQHF.

The chain couples TRBV5-8 to TRBJ2-2; D perhaps matches TRBD2 (6 bases). Germline V lookup: CDR1 SGHTS, CDR2 YDEGEE. This CDR3 is 16 amino acids long. V was clipped by 2 bases and J by 5 bases, with 16 bases between them. The CDR3: CASSLSWTGGTGELFF. CDR3 nucleotide sequence: TGTGCCAGCAGCTTATCTTGGACCGGAGGGACCGGGGAGCTGTTTTTT.

V is TRBV2 and J is TRBJ2-7, with a tentative D call TRBD1 (7 bases). Germline V gives CDR1 SNHLY, CDR2 FYNNEI. The CDR3 consists of 13 residues. V lost 4 bases, J lost 5 bases, and 12 bases lay in between. In DNA form, the CDR3 reads TGTGCCAGCAGTGTGACAGGGAGGAACGAGCAGTACTTC. Translation: CASSVTGRNEQYF.

The chain employs TRBV15 and TRBJ2-3; D tentatively fits TRBD1 or TRBD2 (5 bases each). Trimming pared 0 bases from V and 0 bases from J, leaving 10 bases between. The CDR3 has 16 residues. Germline V lookup: CDR1 LNHNV, CDR2 YYDKDF (reference sequence). CDR3 bases: TGTGCCACCAGCAGAGATCCGGGACCTAGCACAGATACGCAGTATTTT. Translation gives CATSRDPGPSTDTQYF.

The CDR3 bases are TGTGCTAGTGGTTTGGCCTTACAGGGAACTGAAGCTTTCTTT. It codes for CASGLALQGTEAFF. The chain has TRBV12-5 and TRBJ1-1; tentative D call: TRBD1 (6 bases). The CDR3 sequence is 14 residues long. The germline V gene encodes CDR1 LGHNT and CDR2 FRNRAP. Between the trimmed V and J ends, which lost 1 base and 5 bases, there was a span of 11 bases.